This T cell receptor (beta chain) appears in the sequencing data of a study of shared clonotypes between healthy human individuals. Study-level results: A few donors held approximately 4.5% of naive CD4 clonotypes in common.

In the case of this clone: Its cognate antigen is unknown.

Method: immunoSEQ multiplex PCR; TCRdb's copy keeps in-frame clones and lacks some. Here the sample spans 2,500,000 or so clones, just over 90% being singletons. Adult Caucasians living in Nashville, Tennessee made up all of the donors. Both subsets, CD45RA+ naive and CD45RA-negative memory, were split from the CD4+ cells. V lost 10 bases and J 1 base, leaving 13 bases between the germline ends. The CDR3 loop spans 13 amino acids. Germline V gene lookup returns CDR1 MNHEY and CDR2 SVGAGI. Sequencing was carried out using naive CD4+ T cells sorted from blood. Subset of the sample: CD45RA+ positively selected. The chain couples TRBV6-5 to TRBJ1-2; maybe TRBD1 (6 bases). The clonotype comes from a man aged 18 to 29 in good health. The CDR3 nucleotides read TGTGCCATCGGAGAGGGGGTTAACTATGGCTACACCTTC. Protein product: CAIGEGVNYGYTF.